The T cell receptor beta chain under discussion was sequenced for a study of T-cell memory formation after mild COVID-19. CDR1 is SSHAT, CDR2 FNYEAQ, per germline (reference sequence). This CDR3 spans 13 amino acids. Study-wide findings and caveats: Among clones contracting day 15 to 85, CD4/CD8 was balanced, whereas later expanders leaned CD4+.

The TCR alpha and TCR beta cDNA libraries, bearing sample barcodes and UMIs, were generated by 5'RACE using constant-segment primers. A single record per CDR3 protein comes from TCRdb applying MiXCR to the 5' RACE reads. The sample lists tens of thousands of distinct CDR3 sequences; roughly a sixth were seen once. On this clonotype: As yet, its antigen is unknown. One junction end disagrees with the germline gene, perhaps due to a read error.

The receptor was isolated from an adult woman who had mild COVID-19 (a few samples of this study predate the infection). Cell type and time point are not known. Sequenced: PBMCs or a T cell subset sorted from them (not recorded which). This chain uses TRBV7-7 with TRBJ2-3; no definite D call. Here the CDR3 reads CASSRLETDTQYF. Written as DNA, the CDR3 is TGTGCTAGCAGCCGCCTAGAGACAGATACGCAGTATTTT.